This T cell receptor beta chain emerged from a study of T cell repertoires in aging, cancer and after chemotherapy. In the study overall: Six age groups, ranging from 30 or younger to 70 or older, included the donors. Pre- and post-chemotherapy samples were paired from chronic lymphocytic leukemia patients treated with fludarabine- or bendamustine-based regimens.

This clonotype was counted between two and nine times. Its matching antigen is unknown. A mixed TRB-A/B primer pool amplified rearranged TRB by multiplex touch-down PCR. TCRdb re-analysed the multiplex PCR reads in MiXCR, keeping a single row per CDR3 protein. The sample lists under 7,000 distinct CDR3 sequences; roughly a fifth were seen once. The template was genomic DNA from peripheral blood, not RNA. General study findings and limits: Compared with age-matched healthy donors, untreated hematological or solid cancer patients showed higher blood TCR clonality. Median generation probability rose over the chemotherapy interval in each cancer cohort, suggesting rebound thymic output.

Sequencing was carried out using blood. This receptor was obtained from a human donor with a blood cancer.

CDR3 residues: CASSRARGGGTDTQYF. The CDR3 region has the DNA TGTGCCAGCAGCCGTGCGCGGGGGGGGGGGACAGATACGCAGTATTTT. The chain employs TRBV7-2 and TRBJ2-3; TRBD2 aligns across 9 bases. The CDR3 loop spans 16 amino acids. V lost 5 bases and J lost 3; bases outside the gene matches: 9. Germline V gene data show CDR1 as SGHTA and CDR2 as FQGNSA.